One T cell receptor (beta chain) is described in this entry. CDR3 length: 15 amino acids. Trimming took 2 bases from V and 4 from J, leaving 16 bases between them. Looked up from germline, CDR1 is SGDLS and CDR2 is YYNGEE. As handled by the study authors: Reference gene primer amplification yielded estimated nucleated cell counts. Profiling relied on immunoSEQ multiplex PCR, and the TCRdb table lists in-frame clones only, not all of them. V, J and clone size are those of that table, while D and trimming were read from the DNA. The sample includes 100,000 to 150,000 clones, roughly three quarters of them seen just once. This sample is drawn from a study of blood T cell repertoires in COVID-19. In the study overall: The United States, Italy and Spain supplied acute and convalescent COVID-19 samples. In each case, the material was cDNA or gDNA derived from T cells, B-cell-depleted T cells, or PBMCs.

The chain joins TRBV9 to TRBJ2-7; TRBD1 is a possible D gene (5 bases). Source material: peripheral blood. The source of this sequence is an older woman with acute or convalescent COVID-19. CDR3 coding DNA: TGTGCCAGCAGCGTCGGACCACAGGAAAGATACGAGCAGTACTTC. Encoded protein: CASSVGPQERYEQYF.